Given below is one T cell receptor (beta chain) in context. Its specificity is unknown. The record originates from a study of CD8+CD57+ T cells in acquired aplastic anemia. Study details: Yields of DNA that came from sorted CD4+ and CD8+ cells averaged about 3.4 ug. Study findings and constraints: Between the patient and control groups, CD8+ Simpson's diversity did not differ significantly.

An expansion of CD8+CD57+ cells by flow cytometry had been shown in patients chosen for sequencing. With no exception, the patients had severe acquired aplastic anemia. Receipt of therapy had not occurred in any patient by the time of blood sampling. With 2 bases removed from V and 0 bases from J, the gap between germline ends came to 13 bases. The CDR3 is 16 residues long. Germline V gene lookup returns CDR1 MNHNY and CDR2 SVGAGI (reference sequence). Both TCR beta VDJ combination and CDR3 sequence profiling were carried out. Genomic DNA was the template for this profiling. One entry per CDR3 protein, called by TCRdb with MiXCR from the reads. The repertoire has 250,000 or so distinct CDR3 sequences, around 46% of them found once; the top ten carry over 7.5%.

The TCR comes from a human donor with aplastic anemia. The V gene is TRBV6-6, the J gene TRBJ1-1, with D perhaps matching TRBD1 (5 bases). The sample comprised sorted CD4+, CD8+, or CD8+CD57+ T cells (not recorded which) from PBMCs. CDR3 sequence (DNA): TGTGCCAGCAGTTACGTCAGGGAGGAAATGAACACTGAAGCTTTCTTT. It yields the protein CASSYVREEMNTEAFF.